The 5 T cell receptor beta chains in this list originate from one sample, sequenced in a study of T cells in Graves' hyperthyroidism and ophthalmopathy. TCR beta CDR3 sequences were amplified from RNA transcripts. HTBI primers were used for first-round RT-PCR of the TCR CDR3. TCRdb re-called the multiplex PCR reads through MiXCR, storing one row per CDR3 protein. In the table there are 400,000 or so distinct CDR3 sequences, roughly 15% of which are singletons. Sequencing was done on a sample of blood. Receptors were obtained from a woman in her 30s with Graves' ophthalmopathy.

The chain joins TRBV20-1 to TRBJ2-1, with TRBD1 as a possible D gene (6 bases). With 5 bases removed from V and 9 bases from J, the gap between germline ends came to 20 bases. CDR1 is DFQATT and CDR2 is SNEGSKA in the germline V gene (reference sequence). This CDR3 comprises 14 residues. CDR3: CSAGRDTNWGEQFF. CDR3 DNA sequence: TGCAGTGCTGGCCGGGACACAAACTGGGGTGAGCAGTTCTTC.

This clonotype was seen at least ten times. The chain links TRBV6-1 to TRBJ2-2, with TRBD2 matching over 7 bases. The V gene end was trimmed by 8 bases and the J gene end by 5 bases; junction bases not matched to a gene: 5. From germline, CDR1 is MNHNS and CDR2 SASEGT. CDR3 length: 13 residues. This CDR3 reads CASRLAETGELFF. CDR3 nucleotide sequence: TGTGCCAGCCGGCTAGCGGAAACCGGGGAGCTGTTTTTT.

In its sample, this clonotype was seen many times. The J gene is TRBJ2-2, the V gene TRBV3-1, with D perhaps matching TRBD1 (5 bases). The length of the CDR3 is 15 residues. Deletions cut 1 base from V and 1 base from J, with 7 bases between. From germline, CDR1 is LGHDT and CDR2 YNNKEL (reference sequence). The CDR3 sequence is CASSQGQGNTGELFF. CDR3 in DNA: TGTGCCAGCAGCCAAGGCCAGGGGAACACCGGGGAGCTGTTTTTT.

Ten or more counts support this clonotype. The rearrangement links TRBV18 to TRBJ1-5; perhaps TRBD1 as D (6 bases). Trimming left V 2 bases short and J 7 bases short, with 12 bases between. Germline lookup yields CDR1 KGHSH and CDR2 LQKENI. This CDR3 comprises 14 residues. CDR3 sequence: CASSPEGGIQPQHF. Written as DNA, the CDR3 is TGTGCCAGCTCACCAGAGGGGGGGATCCAGCCCCAGCATTTT.

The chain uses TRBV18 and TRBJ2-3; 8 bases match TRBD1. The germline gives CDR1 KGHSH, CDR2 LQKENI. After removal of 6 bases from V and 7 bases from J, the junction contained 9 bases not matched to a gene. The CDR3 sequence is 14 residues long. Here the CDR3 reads CASSASNRGNTQYF. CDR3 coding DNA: TGTGCCAGCTCGGCATCTAACAGGGGGAATACGCAGTATTTT.